The present TCR beta chain was sequenced within a study of Ad26.COV2.S vaccination and SARS-CoV-2 variants. In the study overall: Once, or twice with 56 days between doses, Ad26.COV2.S was given intramuscularly. Notes on the study in general: Spike-specific CD8+ and CD4+ T cell responses reportedly showed substantial breadth after vaccination.

V was pared by 0 bases and J by 5 bases, with 13 bases of the junction left unmatched. Per germline, CDR1 GTSNPN and CDR2 SVGIG (reference sequence). CDR3 length: 16 amino acids. Treatment reported: 15 to 20 received Ad26.COV2.S at low or high dose, single or two shots; roughly five received placebo; per-sample allocation not given. Samples analyzed were those drawn on day 63 after the first vaccine or placebo injection. An adult donor aged 18-55 years was enrolled in Boston. Clones were sequenced by immunoSEQ multiplex PCR, and TCRdb holds only the in-frame ones, with some missing. The repertoire holds around 350,000 clones, about 85% seen once, with approximately 3.5% in the top ten. About this clone itself: What it binds is unknown.

The specimen was peripheral blood, collected in a trial of Ad26.COV2.S vaccine versus placebo. The chain carries TRBV30 and TRBJ2-7; 7 bases align to TRBD2. The sequence came from a person between 18 and 65 years old who received the Ad26.COV2.S COVID-19 vaccine or a placebo. CDR3 bases: TGTGCCTGGAGTGTAGGGATGGGGCTAGCGGCCCACGAGCAGTACTTC. Encoded protein: CAWSVGMGLAAHEQYF.